Given below is one T cell receptor (beta chain) in context. Its specificity is not known. These data originate in a study of cytomegalovirus exposure and HLA in healthy donors. Study results and limitations: Cytomegalovirus status was reportedly diagnosed by the classifier with high sensitivity and specificity. Later on, a genetic analysis was performed. It linked a missense variant in DCLRE1C with V- and J-gene trimming of TCR beta.

PCR primers comprised 60 Vbeta and 13 Jbeta primers. Some clones are missing from TCRdb's copy, which holds only in-frame ones; the method was immunoSEQ multiplex PCR. Its table records 140,000 to 150,000 clones. This receptor was obtained from a male donor in good health and CMV-seronegative. The source material was PBMCs.

The CDR3 protein is CASSQEVGRINNEQFF. DNA of the CDR3: TGCGCCAGCAGCCAAGAAGTGGGGAGGATTAACAATGAGCAGTTCTTC. The chain joins TRBV4-3 to TRBJ2-1, with a tentative D call TRBD2 (6 bases). This CDR3 contains 16 residues. Between the trimmed V and J ends, which lost 0 bases and 5 bases, there was a span of 14 bases. Germline CDR1 is LGHNA and CDR2 is YSLEER.